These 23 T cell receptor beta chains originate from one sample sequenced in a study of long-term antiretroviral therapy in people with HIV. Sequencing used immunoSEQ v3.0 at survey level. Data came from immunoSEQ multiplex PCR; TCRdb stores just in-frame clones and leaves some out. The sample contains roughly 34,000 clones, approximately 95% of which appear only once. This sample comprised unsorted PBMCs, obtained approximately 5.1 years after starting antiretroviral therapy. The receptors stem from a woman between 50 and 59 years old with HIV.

CDR3 loop: CASSPDRAQPQHF. CDR3 coding DNA: TGTGCCAGCAGCCCAGACAGGGCTCAGCCCCAGCATTTT. The chain has TRBV11-2 and TRBJ1-5; 7 nucleotides agree with TRBD1. The germline gives CDR1 SGHAT, CDR2 FQNNGV. The CDR3 consists of 13 residues. V lost 5 bases to trimming and J lost 6 bases; unmatched junction nucleotides: 4.

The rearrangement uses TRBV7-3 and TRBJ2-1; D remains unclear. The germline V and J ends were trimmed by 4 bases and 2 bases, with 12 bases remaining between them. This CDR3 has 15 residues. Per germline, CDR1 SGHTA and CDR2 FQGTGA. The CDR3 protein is CASSSQTGAYNEQFF. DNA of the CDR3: TGTGCCAGCAGCTCCCAGACTGGAGCCTACAATGAGCAGTTCTTC.

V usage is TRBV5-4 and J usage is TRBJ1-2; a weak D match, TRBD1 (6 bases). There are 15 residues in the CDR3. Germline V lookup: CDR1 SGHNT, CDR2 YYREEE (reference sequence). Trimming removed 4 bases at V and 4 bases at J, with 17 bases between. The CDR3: CASSNGVGGVYGYTF. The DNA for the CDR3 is TGTGCCAGCAGCAATGGGGTAGGGGGGGTCTATGGCTACACCTTC.

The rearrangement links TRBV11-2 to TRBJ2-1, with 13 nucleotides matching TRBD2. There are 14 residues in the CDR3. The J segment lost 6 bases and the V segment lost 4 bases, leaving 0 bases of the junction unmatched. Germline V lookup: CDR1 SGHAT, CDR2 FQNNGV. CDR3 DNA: TGTGCCAGCAGCTGGACTAGCGGGGGCAATGAGCAGTTCTTC. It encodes CASSWTSGGNEQFF. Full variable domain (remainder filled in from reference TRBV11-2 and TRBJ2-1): EAGVAQSPRYKIIEKRQSVAFWCNPISGHATLYWYQQILGQGPKLLIQFQNNGVVDDSQLPKDRFSAERLKGVDSTLKIQPAKLEDSAVYLCASSWTSGGNEQFFGPGTRLTVL.

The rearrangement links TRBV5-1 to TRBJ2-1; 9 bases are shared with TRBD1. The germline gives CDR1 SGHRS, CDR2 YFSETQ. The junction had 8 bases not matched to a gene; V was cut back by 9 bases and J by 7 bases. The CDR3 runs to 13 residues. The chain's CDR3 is CATRDRDGNEQFF. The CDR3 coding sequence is TGCGCCACCCGGGACAGGGACGGGAATGAGCAGTTCTTC. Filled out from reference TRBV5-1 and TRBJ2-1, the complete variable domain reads KAGVTQTPRYLIKTRGQQVTLSCSPISGHRSVSWYQQTPGQGLQFLFEYFSETQRNKGNFPGRFSGRQFSNSRSEMNVSTLELGDSALYLCATRDRDGNEQFFGPGTRLTVL.

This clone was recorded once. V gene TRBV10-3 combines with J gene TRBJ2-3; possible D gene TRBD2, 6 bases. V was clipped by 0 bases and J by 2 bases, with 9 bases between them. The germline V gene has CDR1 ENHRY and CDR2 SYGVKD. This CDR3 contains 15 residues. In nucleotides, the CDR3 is TGTGCCATCAGTGAGTCCCGGGACTTCACAGATACGCAGTATTTT. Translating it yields CAISESRDFTDTQYF.

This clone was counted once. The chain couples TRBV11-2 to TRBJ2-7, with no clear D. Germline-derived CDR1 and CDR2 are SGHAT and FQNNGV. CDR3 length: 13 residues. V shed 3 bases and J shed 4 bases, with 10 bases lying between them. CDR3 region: CASSFSFQYEQYF. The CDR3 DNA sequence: TGTGCCAGCAGCTTCTCGTTCCAATACGAGCAGTACTTC.

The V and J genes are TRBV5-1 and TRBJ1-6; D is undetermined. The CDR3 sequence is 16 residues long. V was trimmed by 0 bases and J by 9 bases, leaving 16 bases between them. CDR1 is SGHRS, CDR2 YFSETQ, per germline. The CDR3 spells CASSLDPGFGGSPLHF. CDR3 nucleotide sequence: TGCGCCAGCAGCTTGGATCCCGGGTTTGGTGGTTCACCCCTCCACTTT.

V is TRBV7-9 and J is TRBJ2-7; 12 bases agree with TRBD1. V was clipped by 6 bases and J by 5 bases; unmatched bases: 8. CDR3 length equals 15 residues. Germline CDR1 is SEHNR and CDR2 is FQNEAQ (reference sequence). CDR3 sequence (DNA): TGTGCCAGCAGTTCCGGGACAGGGGGCTTGAACGAGCAGTACTTC. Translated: CASSSGTGGLNEQYF.

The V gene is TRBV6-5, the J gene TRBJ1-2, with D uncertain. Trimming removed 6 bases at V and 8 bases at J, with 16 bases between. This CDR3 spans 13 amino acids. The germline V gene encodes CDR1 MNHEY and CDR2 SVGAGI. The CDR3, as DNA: TGTGCCAGCAGGGACCGACCGTACGAAGGCTACACCTTC. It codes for CASRDRPYEGYTF.

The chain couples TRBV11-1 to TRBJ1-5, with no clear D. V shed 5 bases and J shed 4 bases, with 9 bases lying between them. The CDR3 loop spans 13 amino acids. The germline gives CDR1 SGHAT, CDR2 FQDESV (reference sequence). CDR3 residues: CASSRSANQPQHF. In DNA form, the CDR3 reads TGTGCCAGCAGCCGGTCCGCGAATCAGCCCCAGCATTTT.

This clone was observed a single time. The CDR3 DNA sequence: TGCGCCAGCAGCTGGAACAGGGATAGGGGCACTGAAGCTTTCTTT. Translation gives CASSWNRDRGTEAFF. The V call is TRBV5-1, the J call TRBJ1-1; possibly TRBD1 for D (6 bases). Germline V CDR1 and CDR2: SGHRS, YFSETQ. The CDR3 has 15 residues. V lost 3 bases, J lost 4 bases, and 16 bases lay in between.

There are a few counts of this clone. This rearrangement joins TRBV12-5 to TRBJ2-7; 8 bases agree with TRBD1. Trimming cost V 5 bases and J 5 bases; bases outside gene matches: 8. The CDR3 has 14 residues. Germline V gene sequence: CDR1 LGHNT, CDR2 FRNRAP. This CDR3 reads CASGPGTGNDEQYF. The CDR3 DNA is TGTGCTAGTGGTCCCGGGACAGGAAATGACGAGCAGTACTTC.

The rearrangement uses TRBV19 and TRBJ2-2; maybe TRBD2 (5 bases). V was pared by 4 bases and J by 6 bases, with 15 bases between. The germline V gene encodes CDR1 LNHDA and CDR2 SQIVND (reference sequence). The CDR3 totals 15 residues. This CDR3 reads CASSTPRKGAGELFF. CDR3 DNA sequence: TGTGCCAGTAGTACCCCCCGAAAGGGAGCCGGGGAGCTGTTTTTT. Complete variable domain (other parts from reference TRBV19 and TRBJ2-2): DGGITQSPKYLFRKEGQNVTLSCEQNLNHDAMYWYRQDPGQGLRLIYYSQIVNDFQKGDIAEGYSVSREKKESFPLTVTSAQKNPTAFYLCASSTPRKGAGELFFGEGSRLTVL.

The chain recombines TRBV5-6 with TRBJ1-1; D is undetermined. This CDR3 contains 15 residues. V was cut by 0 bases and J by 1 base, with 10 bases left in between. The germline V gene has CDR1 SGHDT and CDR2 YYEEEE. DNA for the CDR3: TGTGCCAGCAGCTTGGGTCCTCTGGGGAACACTGAAGCTTTCTTT. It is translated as CASSLGPLGNTEAFF.

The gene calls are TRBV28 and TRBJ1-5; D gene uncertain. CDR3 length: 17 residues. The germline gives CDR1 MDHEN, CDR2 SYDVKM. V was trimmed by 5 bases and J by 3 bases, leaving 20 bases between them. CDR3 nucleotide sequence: TGTGCCAGCAGTCAGTACACCCTCCCTGGCATCAATCAGCCCCAGCATTTT. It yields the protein CASSQYTLPGINQPQHF.

This CDR3 reads CASSLYRTVNTEAFF. In DNA, the CDR3 is TGTGCCAGCAGCCTTTACCGGACGGTGAACACTGAAGCTTTCTTT. The V gene is TRBV7-2, the J gene TRBJ1-1; no reliable D call. The V gene lost 5 bases and the J gene lost 0 bases, with 13 bases spanning the gap. Germline V gene data show CDR1 as SGHTA and CDR2 as FQGNSA. CDR3 size: 15 residues.

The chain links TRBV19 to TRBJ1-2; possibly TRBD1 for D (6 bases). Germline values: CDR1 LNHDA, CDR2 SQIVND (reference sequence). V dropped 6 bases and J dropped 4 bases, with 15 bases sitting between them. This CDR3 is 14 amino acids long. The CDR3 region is CASRPRSRGYGYTF. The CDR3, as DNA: TGTGCCAGTAGACCCCGTTCCAGGGGCTATGGCTACACCTTC.

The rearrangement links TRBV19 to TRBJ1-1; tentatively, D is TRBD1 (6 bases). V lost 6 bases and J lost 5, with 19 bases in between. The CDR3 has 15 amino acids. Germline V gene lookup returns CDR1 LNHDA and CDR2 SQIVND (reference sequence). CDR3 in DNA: TGTGCCAGTAGCTCCGCCAGGGGAGAAGGTACTGAAGCTTTCTTT. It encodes CASSSARGEGTEAFF.

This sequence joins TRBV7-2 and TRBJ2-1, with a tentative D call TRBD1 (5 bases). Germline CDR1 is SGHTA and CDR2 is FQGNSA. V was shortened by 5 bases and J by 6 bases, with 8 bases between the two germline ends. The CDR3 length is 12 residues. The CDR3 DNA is TGTGCCAGCAGCCCCCAGGGCAATGAGCAGTTCTTC. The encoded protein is CASSPQGNEQFF. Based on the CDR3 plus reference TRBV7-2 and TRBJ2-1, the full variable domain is GAGVSQSPSNKVTEKGKDVELRCDPISGHTALYWYRQSLGQGLEFLIYFQGNSAPDKSGLPSDRFSAERTGGSVSTLTIQRTQQEDSAVYLCASSPQGNEQFFGPGTRLTVL.

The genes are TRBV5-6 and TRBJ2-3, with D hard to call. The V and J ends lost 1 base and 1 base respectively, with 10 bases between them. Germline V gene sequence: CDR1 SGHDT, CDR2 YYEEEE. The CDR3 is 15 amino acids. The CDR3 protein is CASSLRFRGTDTQYF. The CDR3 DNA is TGTGCCAGCAGCTTGAGGTTTCGGGGCACAGATACGCAGTATTTT.

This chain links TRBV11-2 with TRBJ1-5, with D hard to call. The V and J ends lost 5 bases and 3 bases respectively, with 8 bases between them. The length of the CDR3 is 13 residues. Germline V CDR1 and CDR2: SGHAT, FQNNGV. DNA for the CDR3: TGTGCCAGCAGCCCGGCCGCCAATCAGCCCCAGCATTTT. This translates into CASSPAANQPQHF. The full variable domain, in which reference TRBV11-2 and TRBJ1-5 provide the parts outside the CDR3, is EAGVAQSPRYKIIEKRQSVAFWCNPISGHATLYWYQQILGQGPKLLIQFQNNGVVDDSQLPKDRFSAERLKGVDSTLKIQPAKLEDSAVYLCASSPAANQPQHFGDGTRLSIL.

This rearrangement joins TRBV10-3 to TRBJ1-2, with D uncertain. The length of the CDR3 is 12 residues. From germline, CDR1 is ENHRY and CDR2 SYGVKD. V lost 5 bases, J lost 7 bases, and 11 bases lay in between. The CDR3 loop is CAISRRGGGYTF. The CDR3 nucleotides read TGTGCCATCAGTCGACGGGGAGGTGGCTACACCTTC.